The 30 T cell receptor beta chains reported below all come from one sample, sequenced in a study of cytomegalovirus exposure and HLA in healthy donors. PCR used 60 Vbeta primers and 13 Jbeta primers. The protocol was immunoSEQ multiplex PCR, while the TCRdb copy is restricted to in-frame clones and leaves out a portion. The sample holds some 170,000 clones, 75% to 85% seen once. The material sequenced was PBMCs. The receptors stem from a man aged 25-40 years in good health and CMV-seronegative.

The J gene is TRBJ2-5, the V gene TRBV27; perhaps TRBD2 as D (6 bases). This CDR3 has 14 amino acids. V gave up 0 bases and J gave up 7 bases, with 12 bases separating them. CDR1 is MNHEY and CDR2 is SMNVEV in the germline V gene (reference sequence). The CDR3 DNA follows: TGTGCCAGCAGTTTATCAGGGGAGGTCGGGACCCAGTACTTC. This gives the protein CASSLSGEVGTQYF.

The V gene is TRBV12-5, the J gene TRBJ1-1, with no clear D. The V end lost 6 bases, the J end lost 0 bases, and 8 bases lay between the germline ends. Germline V gene lookup returns CDR1 LGHNT and CDR2 FRNRAP. CDR3 length: 13 amino acids. The CDR3 region has the DNA TGTGCTAGTGGCCTCGAGGTGAACACTGAAGCTTTCTTT. Translation: CASGLEVNTEAFF.

The CDR3 region has the DNA TGCAGCGTCGGGGACAGGCCCGGTGCCTTAAAGTATGGCTACACCTTC. Translated, it gives CSVGDRPGALKYGYTF. The chain has TRBV29-1 and TRBJ1-2, with TRBD1 identical over 8 bases. CDR3 length: 16 amino acids. Germline V gene data show CDR1 as SQVTM and CDR2 as ANQGSEA. Losses at the gene ends were 6 bases for V and 5 bases for J; bases not matched to a gene: 17.

V usage is TRBV7-8 and J usage is TRBJ2-1; D gene ambiguous. This CDR3 spans 13 amino acids. The V and J ends lost 0 bases and 7 bases respectively, with 7 bases between them. CDR1 and CDR2 (germline): SGHVS, FQNEAQ. CDR3 nucleotides: TGTGCCAGCAGCTTAGCGCGCAAAAATGAGCAGTTCTTC. Encoded protein: CASSLARKNEQFF.

This clone was seen only a few times. This chain connects TRBV21-1 to TRBJ2-1; the table calls TRBD2, which could not be checked here. TRBV21-1 represents a pseudogene. The CDR3 consists of 16 residues. DNA for the CDR3: TGTGCCAGCAGCACAGAACGGACTAGCGGGATCAATGAGCAGTTCTTC. This sequence encodes CASSTERTSGINEQFF.

The V gene is TRBV9, the J gene TRBJ1-2; 8 bases align to TRBD1. Germline V gene data show CDR1 as SGDLS and CDR2 as YYNGEE. With 0 bases clipped from V and 8 bases from J, the junction kept 9 bases outside the gene matches. The CDR3 runs 15 residues. CDR3 loop: CASSVGSRQGRGYTF. DNA for the CDR3: TGTGCCAGCAGCGTAGGATCTAGACAGGGGAGGGGCTACACCTTC. The entire variable domain, with the rest obtained from reference TRBV9 and TRBJ1-2, is as follows: DSGVTQTPKHLITATGQRVTLRCSPRSGDLSVYWYQQSLDQGLQFLIQYYNGEERAKGNILERFSAQQFPDLHSELNLSSLELGDSALYFCASSVGSRQGRGYTFGSGTRLTVV.

The chain joins TRBV28 to TRBJ1-2; no definite D call. The CDR3 extends over 13 amino acids. Germline assignment: CDR1 MDHEN and CDR2 SYDVKM. V was clipped by 2 bases and J by 2 bases, with 6 bases between them. The CDR3 spells CASSLTENYGYTF. CDR3 DNA sequence: TGTGCCAGCAGTTTAACCGAGAACTATGGCTACACCTTC.

The chain recombines TRBV7-2 with TRBJ1-2; TRBD1 is a possible D gene (6 bases). This CDR3 is built from 13 residues. Germline V CDR1 and CDR2: SGHTA, FQGNSA. V gave up 6 bases and J gave up 8 bases, with 16 bases separating them. In nucleotides, the CDR3 is TGTGCCAGCAGTTTAACACAGGGTATCGGCTACACCTTC. Protein product: CASSLTQGIGYTF.

The chain uses TRBV6-5 and TRBJ1-1; D is undetermined. CDR1 and CDR2 (germline): MNHEY, SVGAGI. CDR3 length: 13 residues. Trimming left V 0 bases short and J 7 bases short, with 9 bases between. CDR3 DNA: TGTGCCAGCAGTTACTCCTGGGGAGTTGAAGCTTTCTTT. Its translation is CASSYSWGVEAFF.

This CDR3 is CASSLSTGRTEAFF. The CDR3 nucleotides are TGTGCCAGCAGCTTATCGACAGGGAGGACTGAAGCTTTCTTT. This chain connects TRBV7-2 to TRBJ1-1, with 7 bases lining up with TRBD1. The CDR3 covers 14 residues. J was trimmed by 5 bases and V by 2 bases; bases with no gene match: 5. Germline V gives CDR1 SGHTA, CDR2 FQGNSA.

The gene calls are TRBV19 and TRBJ2-2; TRBD2 matches 8 bases. V gave up 7 bases and J gave up 2 bases; unmatched junction bases: 3. The CDR3 totals 14 residues. The germline V gene has CDR1 LNHDA and CDR2 SQIVND (reference sequence). The CDR3 spells CASIREGNTGELFF. CDR3 bases: TGTGCCAGTATCCGGGAGGGAAACACCGGGGAGCTGTTTTTT.

This clone came up once. CDR3 amino acids: CASSLGWDRGGETQYF. The CDR3 region has the DNA TGCGCCAGCAGCTTGGGGTGGGACAGGGGCGGAGAGACCCAGTACTTC. This chain uses TRBV5-1 with TRBJ2-5; TRBD1 aligns across 10 bases. J lost 4 bases, V lost 0 bases, and 6 bases had no gene match. The CDR3 has 16 residues. The germline CDR1 and CDR2 sequences are SGHRS and YFSETQ.

This clone showed up just once. The rearrangement uses TRBV5-1 and TRBJ2-3; 8 bases match TRBD2. The ends lost 0 bases at V and 0 bases at J; junction bases unmatched: 3. The CDR3 spans 16 residues. The germline V gene has CDR1 SGHRS and CDR2 YFSETQ. CDR3 nucleotide sequence: TGCGCCAGCAGCTTGGGAGCTAGCGGGAGCACAGATACGCAGTATTTT. It yields the protein CASSLGASGSTDTQYF.

This clone showed up just a few times. The V call is TRBV1, the J call TRBJ2-7; the table calls TRBD1, which could not be checked here. TRBV1 is recorded as a pseudogene. CDR3 length: 17 residues. CDR3 DNA: TGCACCAGCAGCCACCCCCTACAGGAGTCGTCTACCGACGAGCAGTACTTC. Its translation is CTSSHPLQESSTDEQYF.

In DNA, the CDR3 is TGTGCCAGCAGCCCACAGGGGTGGACAGATACGCAGTATTTT. Amino acid sequence: CASSPQGWTDTQYF. The chain carries TRBV7-9 and TRBJ2-3; 7 bases agree with TRBD1. With 5 bases clipped from V and 3 bases from J, the junction kept 5 bases outside the gene matches. The CDR3 extends over 14 amino acids. From germline, CDR1 is SEHNR and CDR2 FQNEAQ (reference sequence).

This clone was found a few times. V usage is TRBV5-5 and J usage is TRBJ1-2; tentatively, D is TRBD1 (5 bases). Germline loops: CDR1 SGHKS, CDR2 YYEKEE (reference sequence). With 6 bases removed from V and 0 bases from J, the gap between germline ends came to 15 bases. This CDR3 has 15 residues. The DNA of the CDR3 is TGTGCCAGCACCCGAACGTCGACAGCTAACTATGGCTACACCTTC. As protein: CASTRTSTANYGYTF.

The DNA for the CDR3 is TGTGCCAGCAGTGAATATTGGACAGGGACGAACACTGAAGCTTTCTTT. Residues: CASSEYWTGTNTEAFF. The rearrangement joins TRBV25-1 to TRBJ1-1; 8 nucleotides agree with TRBD1. Germline V CDR1 and CDR2: MGHDK, SYGVNS. The V gene end was trimmed by 0 bases and the J gene end by 1 base; junction bases not matched to a gene: 4. The CDR3 covers 16 residues.

This chain connects TRBV19 to TRBJ2-6; 7 bases are shared with TRBD1. CDR1 LNHDA and CDR2 SQIVND come from the germline V gene (reference sequence). The V gene end was trimmed by 6 bases and the J gene end by 5 bases; junction bases not matched to a gene: 7. The CDR3 contains 15 residues. The CDR3 DNA reads TGTGCCAGTAGCCATAGGGGGCGTAGGGCCAACGTCCTGACTTTC. Translated, it gives CASSHRGRRANVLTF. Filled out from reference TRBV19 and TRBJ2-6, the complete variable domain reads DGGITQSPKYLFRKEGQNVTLSCEQNLNHDAMYWYRQDPGQGLRLIYYSQIVNDFQKGDIAEGYSVSREKKESFPLTVTSAQKNPTAFYLCASSHRGRRANVLTFGAGSRLTVL.

This clone was found a few times. The V gene is TRBV27, the J gene TRBJ2-1; 12 bases are a match to TRBD1. The CDR3 covers 17 residues. V lost 5 bases to trimming and J lost 3 bases; unmatched junction nucleotides: 8. Germline values: CDR1 MNHEY, CDR2 SMNVEV (reference sequence). The CDR3 spells CASSAGQGATGYNEQFF. CDR3 DNA sequence: TGTGCCAGCAGTGCGGGACAGGGGGCGACTGGCTACAATGAGCAGTTCTTC.

The chain combines TRBV18 with TRBJ1-5; D gene ambiguous. The CDR3 is made up of 14 amino acids. Germline V lookup: CDR1 KGHSH, CDR2 LQKENI. V was shortened by 3 bases and J by 4 bases, with 10 bases between the two germline ends. CDR3 sequence: CASSPGRLNQPQHF. In DNA, the CDR3 is TGTGCCAGCTCACCTGGCAGGTTAAATCAGCCCCAGCATTTT. Drawing the rest from reference TRBV18 and TRBJ1-5, the complete variable domain is NAGVMQNPRHLVRRRGQEARLRCSPMKGHSHVYWYRQLPEEGLKFMVYLQKENIIDESGMPKERFSAEFPKEGPSILRIQQVVRGDSAAYFCASSPGRLNQPQHFGDGTRLSIL.

In this sample, this clone turned up once. This chain links TRBV7-6 with TRBJ2-2, with a possible D match to TRBD2 (6 bases). Trimming removed 0 bases from V and 4 bases from J, with 21 bases in between. Looked up from germline, CDR1 is SGHVS and CDR2 is FNYEAQ. The CDR3 runs to 19 residues. This CDR3 reads CASSLAVGSGRTSTGELFF. CDR3 coding DNA: TGTGCCAGCAGCTTAGCGGTGGGCTCGGGGAGGACCTCCACCGGGGAGCTGTTTTTT.

The rearrangement joins TRBV5-1 to TRBJ1-5, with 9 bases that match TRBD1. CDR1 is SGHRS, CDR2 YFSETQ, per germline. V gave up 3 bases and J gave up 3 bases; unmatched junction bases: 4. The CDR3 has 15 amino acids. The CDR3 DNA reads TGCGCCAGCAGCTCGGGACAGGGTCACAATCAGCCCCAGCATTTT. Translated: CASSSGQGHNQPQHF.

The rearrangement uses TRBV7-9 and TRBJ2-7; 7 bases fit TRBD1. The CDR3 contains 14 residues. The germline V gene has CDR1 SEHNR and CDR2 FQNEAQ (reference sequence). The junction had 5 bases not matched to a gene; V was cut back by 3 bases and J by 3 bases. The CDR3 protein is CASSFRGSDYEQYF. In DNA, the CDR3 is TGTGCCAGCAGCTTCAGGGGGTCCGACTACGAGCAGTACTTC.

V is TRBV5-4 and J is TRBJ1-3, with a weak D call TRBD1 (5 bases). Trimming removed 0 bases from V and 4 bases from J, with 8 bases in between. This CDR3 has 14 residues. Germline values: CDR1 SGHNT, CDR2 YYREEE (reference sequence). The CDR3 nucleotides are TGTGCCAGCAGCTTGGAGGGGTCGGGAAACACCATATATTTT. Its translation is CASSLEGSGNTIYF.

The chain combines TRBV7-9 with TRBJ1-2; 9 nucleotides match TRBD1. The CDR3 contains 15 residues. Germline V gene lookup returns CDR1 SEHNR and CDR2 FQNEAQ (reference sequence). The junction had 9 bases not matched to a gene; V was cut back by 5 bases and J by 5 bases. The chain's CDR3 is CASSLWTGASYGYTF. CDR3 bases: TGTGCCAGCAGCCTGTGGACAGGGGCCTCATATGGCTACACCTTC.

The DNA for the CDR3 is TGTGCCAGTCGTACCGGGGCAAGGGGGGGGACCCAGTACTTC. As protein: CASRTGARGGTQYF. The rearrangement joins TRBV6-5 to TRBJ2-5, with D possibly matching TRBD2 (7 bases). The length of the CDR3 is 14 residues. The germline V and J ends were trimmed by 9 bases and 7 bases, with 21 bases remaining between them. CDR1 and CDR2 from the germline V gene are MNHEY and SVGAGI.

V is TRBV7-6 and J is TRBJ1-2; D may be TRBD1 (6 bases). V gave up 6 bases and J gave up 6 bases, with 20 bases separating them. The V gene's germline CDR1 is SGHVS and CDR2 FNYEAQ. The CDR3 contains 15 residues. The CDR3, as DNA: TGTGCCAGCAGTCCAACAACTCTAGGGGGACATGGCTACACCTTC. Protein product: CASSPTTLGGHGYTF.

V usage is TRBV28 and J usage is TRBJ1-1; 8 bases line up with TRBD1. Trimming cost V 6 bases and J 1 base; bases outside gene matches: 4. The CDR3 consists of 14 residues. Germline-derived CDR1 and CDR2 are MDHEN and SYDVKM. The CDR3: CASRSQGGNTEAFF. For the CDR3, the DNA is TGTGCCAGCAGGTCACAGGGGGGGAACACTGAAGCTTTCTTT.

This chain uses TRBV11-2 with TRBJ2-7, with D possibly being TRBD1 (5 bases). There are 15 residues in the CDR3. V was clipped by 1 base and J by 3 bases, with 13 bases between them. Germline V lookup: CDR1 SGHAT, CDR2 FQNNGV. The CDR3 region has the DNA TGTGCCAGCAGCTTAGGTGCAGGGAACTACTACGAGCAGTACTTC. Protein: CASSLGAGNYYEQYF. Together with reference TRBV11-2 and TRBJ2-7, the CDR3 gives the full variable domain: EAGVAQSPRYKIIEKRQSVAFWCNPISGHATLYWYQQILGQGPKLLIQFQNNGVVDDSQLPKDRFSAERLKGVDSTLKIQPAKLEDSAVYLCASSLGAGNYYEQYFGPGTRLTVT.

This chain connects TRBV27 to TRBJ1-4, with D unresolved. The CDR3 covers 13 residues. V gave up 2 bases and J gave up 6 bases, with 7 bases separating them. Germline V gene data show CDR1 as MNHEY and CDR2 as SMNVEV (reference sequence). The CDR3 DNA follows: TGTGCCAGCAGTTTAGGGAGGTATGAAAAACTGTTTTTT. Its protein is CASSLGRYEKLFF.